This TCR beta chain was obtained from a study of pediatric ulcerative colitis. Regarding the study as a whole: This repertoire reflects total lymphocytes rather than subpopulations like regulatory T cells.

Regarding this clone: Antigen: not known.

The germline gives CDR1 SGHTA, CDR2 FQGNSA. The CDR3 length is 16 residues. J was trimmed by 1 base and V by 3 bases; bases with no gene match: 8. Control subjects, colonoscoped for suspected IBD, had macroscopically and histologically normal endoscopy. Assay used: immunoSEQ multiplex PCR; TCRdb lists only in-frame clones, some missing. In the table there are under 70,000 clones, more than 75% of which are singletons. Sequencing used blood. The chain employs TRBV7-2 and TRBJ2-7; 8 bases are shared with TRBD2. The sequence was obtained from a boy between 10 and 17 years old who was a control in a study of pediatric ulcerative colitis. CDR3 residues: CASSFNSAGGSYEQYF. The CDR3 DNA follows: TGTGCCAGCAGCTTCAATTCGGCGGGAGGTTCCTACGAGCAGTACTTC.